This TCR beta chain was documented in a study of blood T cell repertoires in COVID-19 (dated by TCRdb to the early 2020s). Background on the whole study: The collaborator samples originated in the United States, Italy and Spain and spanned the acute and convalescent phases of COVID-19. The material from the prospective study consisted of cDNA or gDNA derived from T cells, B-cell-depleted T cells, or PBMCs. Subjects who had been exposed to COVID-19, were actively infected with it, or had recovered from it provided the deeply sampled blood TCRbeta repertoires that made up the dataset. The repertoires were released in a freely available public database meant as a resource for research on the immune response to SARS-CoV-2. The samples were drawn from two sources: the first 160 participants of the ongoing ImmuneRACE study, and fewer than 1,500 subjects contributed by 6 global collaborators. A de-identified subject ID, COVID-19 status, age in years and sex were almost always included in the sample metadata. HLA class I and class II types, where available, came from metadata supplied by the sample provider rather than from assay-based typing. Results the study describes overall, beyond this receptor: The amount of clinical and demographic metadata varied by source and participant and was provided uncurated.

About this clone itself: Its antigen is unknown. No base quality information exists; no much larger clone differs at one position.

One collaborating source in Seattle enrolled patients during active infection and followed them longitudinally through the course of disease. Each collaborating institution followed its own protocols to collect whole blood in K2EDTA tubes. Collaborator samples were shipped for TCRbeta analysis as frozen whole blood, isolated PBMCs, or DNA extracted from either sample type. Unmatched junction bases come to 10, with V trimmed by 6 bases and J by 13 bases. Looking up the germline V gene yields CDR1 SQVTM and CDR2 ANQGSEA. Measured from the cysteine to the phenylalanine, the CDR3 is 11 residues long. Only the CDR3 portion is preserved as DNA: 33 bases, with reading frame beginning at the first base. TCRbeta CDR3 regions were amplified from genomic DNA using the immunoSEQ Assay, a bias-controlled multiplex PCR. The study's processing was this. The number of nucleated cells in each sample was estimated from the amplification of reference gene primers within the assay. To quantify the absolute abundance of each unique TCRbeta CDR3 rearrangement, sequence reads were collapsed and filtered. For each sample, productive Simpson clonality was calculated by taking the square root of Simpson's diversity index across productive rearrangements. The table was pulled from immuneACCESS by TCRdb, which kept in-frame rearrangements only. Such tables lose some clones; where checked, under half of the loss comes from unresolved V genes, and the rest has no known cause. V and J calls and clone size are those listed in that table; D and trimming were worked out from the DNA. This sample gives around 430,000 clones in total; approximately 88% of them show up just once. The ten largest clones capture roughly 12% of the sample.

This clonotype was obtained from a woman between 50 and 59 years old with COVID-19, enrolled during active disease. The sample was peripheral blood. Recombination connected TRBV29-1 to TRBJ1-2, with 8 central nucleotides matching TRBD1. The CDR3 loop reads CSVGGQVGGTF. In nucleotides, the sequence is TGCAGCGTCGGGGGACAGGTCGGCGGCACCTTC.